The 14 T cell receptor beta chains presented below share a single source sample, sequenced in a study of response to subunit inactivated influenza vaccine. TCRdb ran MiXCR on the RT-PCR reads and lists one entry per CDR3 protein. The data hold roughly 650,000 distinct CDR3 sequences, with approximately 14% observed a single time. The input for sequencing was PBMCs from blood, taken 12 days after vaccination. These receptors were collected from a man aged 45-65 years who received an inactivated influenza vaccine.

The genes are TRBV20-1 and TRBJ1-1; possibly TRBD1 for D (5 bases). The CDR3 spans 13 residues. Germline CDR1 DFQATT, CDR2 SNEGSKA (reference sequence). V was shortened by 1 base and J by 4 bases, with 10 bases between the two germline ends. The CDR3 coding sequence is TGCAGTGCTAGAGGACTTAGGGGCACTGAAGCTTTCTTT. It translates to CSARGLRGTEAFF.

The chain is built from TRBV12-3 or TRBV12-4 and TRBJ2-3; D is possibly TRBD1 or TRBD2 (5 bases each). The V end lost 6 bases, the J end lost 2 bases, and 15 bases lay between the germline ends. This CDR3 is 15 amino acids long. The CDR3 coding sequence is TGTGCCAGCAGGTCTAACCGGGGCGACACAGATACGCAGTATTTT. Translated, it gives CASRSNRGDTDTQYF.

A few counts support this clonotype. The chain employs TRBV7-8 and TRBJ2-7; D may be TRBD1 (6 bases). The V and J ends lost 5 bases and 2 bases respectively, with 13 bases between them. The germline V gene has CDR1 SGHVS and CDR2 FQNEAQ. This CDR3 comprises 14 residues. The CDR3 DNA reads as TGTGCCAGCAGCCCTAGGGACACTACCTACGAGCAGTACTTC. This encodes CASSPRDTTYEQYF.

A few counts support this clonotype. This sequence joins TRBV24-1 and TRBJ2-5, with 7 bases identical to TRBD2. Trimming at V came to 2 bases and at J to 0 bases, leaving 5 bases not matched to a gene. The length of the CDR3 is 16 residues. CDR1 and CDR2 (germline): KGHDR, SFDVKD. The chain's CDR3 is CATSDSVAGHQETQYF. DNA for the CDR3: TGTGCCACCAGTGATTCTGTAGCGGGCCACCAAGAGACCCAGTACTTC.

This clonotype was recorded many times. The V call is TRBV18, the J call TRBJ2-3, with D uncertain. V lost 8 bases, J lost 3 bases, and 12 bases lay in between. Looked up from germline, CDR1 is KGHSH and CDR2 is LQKENI. The CDR3 runs 13 residues. The CDR3 loop is CASSPPATDTQYF. The CDR3 DNA reads TGTGCCAGCAGCCCACCCGCGACAGATACGCAGTATTTT.

The chain links TRBV5-1 to TRBJ1-1; maybe TRBD1 (5 bases). The CDR3 has 14 amino acids. V was clipped by 2 bases and J by 5 bases, with 13 bases between them. Germline-derived CDR1 and CDR2 are SGHRS and YFSETQ. The CDR3 region is CASSLGTVWTEAFF. CDR3 bases: TGCGCCAGCAGCTTAGGGACGGTGTGGACTGAAGCTTTCTTT.

The chain uses TRBV29-1 and TRBJ2-7; 8 bases match TRBD2. The CDR3 is made up of 15 amino acids. V lost 1 base and J lost 4; bases outside the gene matches: 9. CDR1 is SQVTM and CDR2 is ANQGSEA in the germline V gene. In DNA, the CDR3 is TGCAGCGTTGAAGGAGGGAGCGGGAGAGGGTACGAGCAGTACTTC. Protein sequence: CSVEGGSGRGYEQYF.

The table lists this clonotype with many counts. V and J are TRBV12-3 or TRBV12-4 and TRBJ1-1; D is undetermined. Trimming removed 3 bases at V and 1 base at J, with 9 bases between. The CDR3 is 14 amino acids. The CDR3 region has the DNA TGTGCCAGCAGTTTCACTCCTCCGAACACTGAAGCTTTCTTT. It encodes CASSFTPPNTEAFF.

This clonotype was counted only a few times. The chain is built from TRBV14 and TRBJ1-1; no clear D gene. This CDR3 spans 12 amino acids. Germline V gene data show CDR1 as SGHDN and CDR2 as FVKESK. Trimming pared 1 base from V and 8 bases from J, leaving 8 bases between. The CDR3 protein is CASSQVFSEAFF. The CDR3 DNA follows: TGTGCCAGCAGCCAAGTGTTTTCCGAAGCTTTCTTT.

This clonotype appeared a few times. The V gene is TRBV12-3 or TRBV12-4, the J gene TRBJ2-2, with 7 nucleotides matching TRBD1. This CDR3 comprises 14 residues. V lost 5 bases, J lost 4 bases, and 4 bases stayed unmatched. In DNA, the CDR3 is TGTGCCAGCAGTAGGGGGCGCGTCACCGGGGAGCTGTTTTTT. This translates into CASSRGRVTGELFF.

The table lists this clonotype with a few counts. V gene TRBV20-1 combines with J gene TRBJ1-2, with D tentatively TRBD1 (6 bases). CDR3 length: 12 amino acids. The V end was cut by 4 bases, the J end by 5 bases, with 11 bases between. Germline V gene data show CDR1 as DFQATT and CDR2 as SNEGSKA (reference sequence). The CDR3 protein is CSANLGAYGYTF. CDR3 nucleotide sequence: TGCAGTGCTAACTTGGGGGCTTATGGCTACACCTTC.

V usage is TRBV27 and J usage is TRBJ2-2, with D perhaps given as TRBD1 or TRBD2 (5 bases each). Germline CDR1 and CDR2: MNHEY and SMNVEV (reference sequence). V lost 5 bases to trimming and J lost 6 bases, with 16 bases between them. The CDR3 has 15 residues. Here the CDR3 DNA reads TGTGCCAGCAGTCCCACCTTTCGAGGGGCCGGGGAGCTGTTTTTT. Protein: CASSPTFRGAGELFF.

This clonotype was detected ten times or more. V usage is TRBV12-3 or TRBV12-4 and J usage is TRBJ2-1; TRBD2 matches at 7 bases. The CDR3 has 15 residues. Losses at the gene ends were 7 bases for V and 3 bases for J; bases not matched to a gene: 9. CDR3 protein: CASKGGRGSYNEQFF. CDR3 nucleotides: TGTGCCAGCAAGGGTGGGCGGGGGAGCTACAATGAGCAGTTCTTC.

This clonotype was counted between two and nine times. The chain is built from TRBV7-2 and TRBJ1-5; unclear D gene. CDR3 length: 15 amino acids. Germline CDR1 SGHTA, CDR2 FQGNSA. Trimming pared 2 bases from V and 5 bases from J, leaving 13 bases between. The CDR3 DNA is TGTGCCAGCAGCTTACGGGTCGGGCCTTATCAGCCCCAGCATTTT. Encoded protein: CASSLRVGPYQPQHF.